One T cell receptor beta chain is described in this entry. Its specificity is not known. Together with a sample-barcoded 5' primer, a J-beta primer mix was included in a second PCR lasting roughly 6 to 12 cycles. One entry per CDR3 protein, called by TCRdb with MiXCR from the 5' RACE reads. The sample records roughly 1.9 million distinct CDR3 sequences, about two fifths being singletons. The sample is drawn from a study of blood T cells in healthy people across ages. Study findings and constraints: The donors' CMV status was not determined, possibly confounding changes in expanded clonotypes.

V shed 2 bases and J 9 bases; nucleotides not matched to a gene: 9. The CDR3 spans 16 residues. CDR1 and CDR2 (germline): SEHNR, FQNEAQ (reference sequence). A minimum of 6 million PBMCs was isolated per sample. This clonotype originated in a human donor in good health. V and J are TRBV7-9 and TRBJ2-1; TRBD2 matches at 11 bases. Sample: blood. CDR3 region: CASSLQTSGVLGEQFF. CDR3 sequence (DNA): TGTGCCAGCAGCTTACAGACTAGCGGGGTGCTCGGTGAGCAGTTCTTC.